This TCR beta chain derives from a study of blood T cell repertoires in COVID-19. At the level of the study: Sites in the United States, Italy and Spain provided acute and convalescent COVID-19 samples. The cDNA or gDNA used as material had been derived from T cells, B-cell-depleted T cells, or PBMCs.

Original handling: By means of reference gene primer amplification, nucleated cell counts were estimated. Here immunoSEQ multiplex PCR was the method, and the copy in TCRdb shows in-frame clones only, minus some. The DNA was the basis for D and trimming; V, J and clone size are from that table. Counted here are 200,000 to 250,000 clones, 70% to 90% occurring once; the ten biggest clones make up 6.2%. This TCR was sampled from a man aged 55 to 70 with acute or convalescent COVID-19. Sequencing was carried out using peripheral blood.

In DNA form, the CDR3 reads TGCGCCAGCAGTATGGGGGCAAATAGCGCTGAAGCTTTCTTT. It encodes CASSMGANSAEAFF. The V call is TRBV5-1, the J call TRBJ1-1, with a tentative D call TRBD1 (6 bases). The V gene lost 5 bases and the J gene lost 6 bases, with 17 bases spanning the gap. The germline V gene encodes CDR1 SGHRS and CDR2 YFSETQ. CDR3 length equals 14 residues.